A selection of T cell receptor beta chains follows, all from one sample in a study of blood T cell repertoires in COVID-19. Measured with immunoSEQ multiplex PCR; TCRdb has only the in-frame clones, and not every one. Of approximately 300,000 clones in the sample, about nine tenths were seen once. Sequences were obtained from peripheral blood. Every receptor here comes from a woman in her thirties with COVID-19, enrolled during active disease. Each CDR3 is given without its conserved first and last residue.

j_call	v_call	cdr3_aa
TRBJ2-2	TRBV7-2	ASSLDGGGGELF
TRBJ2-4	TRBV19	ASSIPPGQLAKNIQY
TRBJ1-1	TRBV2	ASSLLLGGTEAF
TRBJ1-2	TRBV6-1	ASSKALGTGLATIPGYGYT
TRBJ1-1	TRBV7-2	ASSSPVTGGTNTEAF
TRBJ1-1	TRBV5-1	ASSLGQGYSTEAF
TRBJ1-5	TRBV7-2	ASSLQGGSNQPQH
TRBJ2-5	TRBV6-1	ASSVRDRVFQETQY
TRBJ1-1	TRBV19	ASRNTGGTEAF
TRBJ2-2	TRBV19	ASSPPLQGATGELF
TRBJ1-1	TRBV5-6	ASSFGTGRTEAF
TRBJ1-4	TRBV7-8	ASSLGTDSGKLF
TRBJ1-4	TRBV5-1	ASSLNRVGTNEKLF
TRBJ2-3	TRBV2	ASSEQADSTDTQY
TRBJ1-5	TRBV5-5	ASSLTQNQPQH
TRBJ2-1	TRBV2	ASSEQGSSYNEQF
TRBJ1-2	TRBV2	ASQGINYGYT
TRBJ1-1	TRBV18	ASSPVQGNTEAF
TRBJ2-2	TRBV19	ASSIGGTGELF
TRBJ1-1	TRBV2	ASSVRRSGDAEAF
TRBJ1-2	TRBV7-2	ASSEITGGSGYT
TRBJ2-1	TRBV18	ASSPPGSSYNEQF
TRBJ1-1	TRBV12-5	ASGAGDTEAF
TRBJ1-4	TRBV19	ASSIAGNEKLF
TRBJ1-2	TRBV7-2	ASSPGTGRGYT
TRBJ1-6	TRBV6-5	ASKDSLSYNSPLH
TRBJ1-2	TRBV28	ASSSGRGDYGYT
TRBJ1-2	TRBV3-1/TRBV3-2	AAGPRGHYGYT
TRBJ1-4	TRBV4-2	ASSQDRVEKLF
TRBJ2-1	TRBV7-2	ASSVGLAGGGEQF
TRBJ2-1	TRBV3-1/TRBV3-2	ASSQGHLSYNEQF
TRBJ1-1	TRBV2	ASRGGTEAF
TRBJ1-2	TRBV27	ASSFSGYGYT
TRBJ2-1	TRBV29-1	SVAPRQGTYNEQF
TRBJ1-4	TRBV3-1/TRBV3-2	ASSQEWEEKLF
TRBJ1-5	TRBV5-6	ASSLGTGFIQPQH
TRBJ1-6	TRBV30	AWSVTNTFYNSPLH
TRBJ2-2	TRBV6-6	ASSLLTGVGGELF
TRBJ2-3	TRBV19	ASSIGSRDTQY
TRBJ2-5	TRBV11-3	ASSQRVAGTQETQY
TRBJ2-3	TRBV27	ASSFRGYTTDTQY
TRBJ1-2	TRBV6-5	ASSIGEFYGYT
TRBJ2-5	TRBV12-3/TRBV12-4	ASTLALQETQY
TRBJ1-2	TRBV7-9	ASSPGITNYGYT
TRBJ2-3	TRBV5-4	ASSFGLAVTTDTQY
TRBJ1-5	TRBV7-2	ASSFTGQGGQPQH
TRBJ1-5	TRBV2	ASSLGQGNQPQH
TRBJ1-5	TRBV19	ASKGLGQGFGQPQH
TRBJ2-7	TRBV6-2/TRBV6-3	ASSYSPRYEQY
TRBJ2-5	TRBV30	AWSGQGVGTQY
TRBJ2-5	TRBV13	ASSTRDSQETQY
TRBJ2-1	TRBV5-5	ASSTGQGYEQF
TRBJ2-4	TRBV5-1	ASSPLGTTSPENIQY
TRBJ1-6	TRBV25-1	ASSPTYNSPLH
TRBJ1-4	TRBV27	ASSLWAPIATNEKLF
TRBJ1-1	TRBV29-1	SVVLTGANTEAF
TRBJ1-6	TRBV5-4	ASSWTGGGNSPLH
TRBJ1-5	TRBV19	ASSRVNQPQH
TRBJ1-1	TRBV11-2	ASSQATEAF